One and the same sample provided the 2 T cell receptor beta chains below, sequenced in a study of T cell responses to AZD1222 COVID-19 vaccine. Some clones are missing from TCRdb's copy, which holds only in-frame ones; the method was immunoSEQ multiplex PCR. The table includes 100,000 to 150,000 clones, around 89% detected once. Sequencing was performed on peripheral blood, taken on day 0 of AZD1222 vaccination. The receptors were sampled from an adult in good health.

This clone showed up just once. V gene TRBV9 combines with J gene TRBJ2-1; TRBD1 or TRBD2 may be the D gene (5 bases each). The germline CDR1 and CDR2 sequences are SGDLS and YYNGEE. The germline V and J ends were trimmed by 0 bases and 10 bases, with 14 bases remaining between them. CDR3 size: 14 residues. In DNA, the CDR3 is TGTGCCAGCAGCGTAGGTCGAGGGGCTCGGGAGCAGTTCTTC. Translated, it gives CASSVGRGAREQFF.

This clone has just one count. The rearrangement joins TRBV24-1 to TRBJ2-3; 13 bases fit TRBD2. CDR1 is KGHDR, CDR2 SFDVKD, per germline. The CDR3 contains 16 residues. With 1 base clipped from V and 6 bases from J, the junction kept 3 bases outside the gene matches. This chain's CDR3 is CATSDFGTSGTDTQYF. As DNA, the CDR3 is TGTGCCACCAGTGATTTCGGGACTAGCGGGACGGATACGCAGTATTTT.